This is a list of T cell receptor beta chains from one sample in a study of cytomegalovirus exposure and HLA in healthy donors. Only in-frame clones appear in the TCRdb table, and some are missing; sequencing was by immunoSEQ multiplex PCR. The table includes 100,000 to 150,000 clones, 75% to 85% detected once. Sample: PBMCs. The receptor source for this set is a young man in good health and CMV-seropositive. The CDR3 runs from the conserved cysteine through the conserved F or W. D genes are given only for firm matches. Clone size is stated in some rows and not others, as once, few, many or a class when expanded.

TRBJ1-2	TRBD1	TRBV7-8	.	CASSSGTGILYGYTF	TGTGCCAGCAGCTCCGGGACAGGGATTCTCTATGGCTACACCTTC
TRBJ2-3	.	TRBV29-1	.	CSVEDLGLHTDTQYF	TGCAGCGTTGAAGATCTTGGGCTGCACACAGATACGCAGTATTTT
TRBJ2-7	.	TRBV4-1	.	CASSQDWRGYEQYF	TGCGCCAGCAGCCAAGATTGGCGGGGCTACGAGCAGTACTTC
TRBJ2-7	.	TRBV7-2	.	CASSLENRALDEQYF	TGTGCCAGCAGCTTAGAAAACAGGGCTTTGGACGAGCAGTACTTC
TRBJ2-1	.	TRBV7-3	.	CASSLSGSGYEQFF	TGTGCCAGCAGCTTGAGCGGTTCGGGCTATGAGCAGTTCTTC
TRBJ2-6	TRBD1	TRBV9	few	CASRQRETGTGANVLTF	TGTGCCAGCAGGCAGAGGGAGACAGGGACTGGGGCCAACGTCCTGACTTTC
TRBJ1-4	.	TRBV5-1	.	CASSLAPRGATNEKLFF	TGCGCCAGCAGCTTGGCCCCCAGGGGTGCAACTAATGAAAAACTGTTTTTT
TRBJ1-1	TRBD1	TRBV5-1	.	CASSEDRGPAEAFF	TGCGCCAGCAGCGAGGACAGGGGCCCCGCTGAAGCTTTCTTT
TRBJ2-2	.	TRBV6-1	few	CASSPDYGTGELFF	TGTGCCAGCAGCCCCGACTATGGCACCGGGGAGCTGTTTTTT
TRBJ2-7	.	TRBV21-1	.	CASSKVAGQGAREQYF	TGTGCCAGCAGCAAAGTCGCCGGACAGGGGGCGCGTGAGCAGTACTTC
TRBJ2-7	TRBD1	TRBV5-1	.	CASSSPQGNEQYF	TGCGCCAGCAGCAGCCCACAGGGGAACGAGCAGTACTTC
TRBJ2-7	.	TRBV2	.	CASREGTDLREQYF	TGTGCCAGCAGGGAGGGGACCGACCTGCGGGAGCAGTACTTC
TRBJ1-1	TRBD1	TRBV29-1	.	CSARDRGRGTEAFF	TGCAGCGCCAGGGACAGGGGGCGAGGAACTGAAGCTTTCTTT
TRBJ2-6	TRBD1	TRBV5-1	.	CASSFPGQSSGANVLTF	TGCGCCAGCAGCTTTCCGGGACAGAGCTCTGGGGCCAACGTCCTGACTTTC
TRBJ2-1	TRBD1	TRBV9	.	CASSVGDSYNEQFF	TGTGCCAGCAGCGTAGGGGACAGTTACAATGAGCAGTTCTTC